The 32 T cell receptor beta chains listed next were all sequenced from one sample in a study of shared clonotypes between healthy human individuals (dated by TCRdb to the early 2020s). The method was the immunoSEQ multiplex PCR assay. This immuneACCESS table, as held by TCRdb, lists in-frame sequences with V and J called but not all clones. Of the missing ones, under half trace to an unresolved V gene in checked studies; the others have no known cause. Within this sample are 110,000 or so clones, with about 70% of them counted one time only. The top ten constitute 20% to 25% of the sample. Specimen: memory CD8+ T cells sorted from blood. Taken with the paper, the label for cell subset or site translates to: CD45RO+ cells pooled with CCR7-negative TemRA cells. The origin of the receptors is a woman aged 25-40 years in good health.

CDR3 region: CASSLTAPQGGELFF. Written as DNA, the CDR3 is TGCGCCAGCAGCTTGACAGCCCCTCAGGGCGGGGAGCTGTTTTTT. The rearrangement joins TRBV5-1 to TRBJ2-2, with D tentatively TRBD1 (5 bases). This CDR3 is built from 15 residues. Trimming took 1 base from V and 7 from J, leaving 14 bases between them. Germline V lookup: CDR1 SGHRS, CDR2 YFSETQ.

The J gene is TRBJ2-1, the V gene TRBV11-2, with 13 bases matching TRBD2. The CDR3 totals 18 residues. Looked up from germline, CDR1 is SGHAT and CDR2 is FQNNGV. The V and J ends lost 3 bases and 7 bases, in that order; junction bases with no gene match: 12. The CDR3 bases are TGTGCCAGCAGCTTTTTAGGTCCCGGGACTAGCGGGACGAATGAGCAGTTCTTC. The encoded protein is CASSFLGPGTSGTNEQFF.

The chain employs TRBV7-5 and TRBJ1-2. TRBV7-5 is described as a pseudogene. CDR3 length: 14 amino acids. CDR3 nucleotides: TGTGTCAGAAGCTTACGATGGGGTAACTATGGCTACACCTTC. Residues: CVRSLRWGNYGYTF.

This clone is deemed large (0.1 to 1%). The gene calls are TRBV28 and TRBJ2-6; possible D gene TRBD1, 6 bases. V lost 5 bases and J lost 0, with 14 bases in between. Germline CDR1 is MDHEN and CDR2 is SYDVKM. CDR3 length: 17 residues. CDR3 bases: TGTGCCAGCAGTCCACTGGGACACGACTCTGGGGCCAACGTCCTGACTTTC. This sequence encodes CASSPLGHDSGANVLTF.

This chain uses TRBV6-5 with TRBJ1-1; tentatively, D is TRBD1 (5 bases). CDR3 length: 14 residues. The germline V and J ends were trimmed by 5 bases and 4 bases, with 14 bases remaining between them. Germline V gene lookup returns CDR1 MNHEY and CDR2 SVGAGI. CDR3 sequence: CASSRGDLSTEAFF. The CDR3 DNA reads TGTGCCAGCAGTAGAGGGGATCTCAGCACTGAAGCTTTCTTT.

V gene TRBV7-9 combines with J gene TRBJ1-5; D is unclear. V gave up 1 base and J gave up 5 bases, with 12 bases separating them. The CDR3 contains 15 residues. Germline loops: CDR1 SEHNR, CDR2 FQNEAQ (reference sequence). The CDR3 loop reads CASSLDGRLDQPQHF. The CDR3 nucleotides are TGTGCCAGCAGCTTAGACGGGAGACTAGATCAGCCCCAGCATTTT.

This chain uses TRBV27 with TRBJ2-1, with 7 bases that match TRBD2. V trimming: 5 bases; J trimming: 2 bases; junction bases outside the gene matches: 3. The CDR3 runs to 14 residues. Germline CDR1 is MNHEY and CDR2 is SMNVEV (reference sequence). The CDR3 is CASSISGPYNEQFF. Here the CDR3 DNA reads TGTGCCAGCAGTATTAGCGGGCCCTACAATGAGCAGTTCTTC.

The V gene is TRBV13, the J gene TRBJ2-7; D not certain. There are 14 residues in the CDR3. V was shortened by 1 base and J by 2 bases, with 9 bases between the two germline ends. Per germline, CDR1 PRHDT and CDR2 FYEKMQ (reference sequence). CDR3 sequence (DNA): TGTGCCAGCAGCTTAGTGGGATCAACCTACGAGCAGTACTTC. Protein sequence: CASSLVGSTYEQYF.

This chain uses TRBV7-9 with TRBJ2-7; a possible D gene is TRBD2 (6 bases). Trimming pared 4 bases from V and 2 bases from J, leaving 9 bases between. The CDR3 has 13 residues. The germline V gene encodes CDR1 SEHNR and CDR2 FQNEAQ (reference sequence). The CDR3 region is CASSSGGAYEQYF. CDR3 nucleotide sequence: TGTGCCAGCAGCTCCGGGGGTGCCTACGAGCAGTACTTC.

This chain joins TRBV10-2 and TRBJ2-7; 10 nucleotides match TRBD2. Trimming at V came to 6 bases and at J to 2 bases, leaving 7 bases not matched to a gene. Germline loops: CDR1 WSHSY, CDR2 SAAADI. The CDR3 runs 15 residues. The CDR3 region has the DNA TGCGCCAGCAGGGAGGTAGCGGGAGGACCCTACGAGCAGTACTTC. It specifies CASREVAGGPYEQYF.

This clone occurred many times. This rearrangement joins TRBV15 to TRBJ2-2; 7 bases fit TRBD1. This CDR3 region has 16 residues. V lost 0 bases to trimming and J lost 2 bases; unmatched junction nucleotides: 3. Germline V gives CDR1 LNHNV, CDR2 YYDKDF (reference sequence). The CDR3 sequence: CATSRDRGPNTGELFF. The CDR3 DNA sequence: TGTGCCACCAGCAGAGATAGGGGGCCCAACACCGGGGAGCTGTTTTTT.

The J gene is TRBJ2-7, the V gene TRBV9; 7 nucleotides agree with TRBD1. Germline V lookup: CDR1 SGDLS, CDR2 YYNGEE. The CDR3 length is 15 residues. V dropped 3 bases and J dropped 2; count of bases not matched to a gene: 8. The CDR3 here is CASSGTRDSPYEQYF. The CDR3 nucleotides are TGTGCCAGCAGCGGTACCCGGGACAGTCCCTACGAGCAGTACTTC.

The chain carries TRBV18 and TRBJ1-2; 7 nucleotides agree with TRBD1. The CDR3 extends over 16 amino acids. CDR1 is KGHSH and CDR2 is LQKENI in the germline V gene. V shed 6 bases, J shed 1 base, and the junction held 11 bases outside the gene matches. The CDR3 loop reads CASSPMAGTDNYGYTF. As DNA, the CDR3 is TGTGCCAGCTCCCCGATGGCCGGGACAGATAACTATGGCTACACCTTC.

The rearrangement uses TRBV6-7 and TRBJ1-2; 7 bases line up with TRBD1. TRBV6-7 is assigned to the ORF class and has an uncertain function. This CDR3 spans 14 amino acids. V shed 5 bases, J shed 4 bases, and the junction held 7 bases outside the gene matches. The CDR3 region has the DNA TGTGCCAGCAGTGAAGGGTCAGGGGGCTATGGCTACACCTTC. Translation: CASSEGSGGYGYTF.

The CDR3 here is CASSSRLAGNEQFF. The CDR3 DNA is TGTGCCAGCAGTTCAAGACTAGCGGGTAATGAGCAGTTCTTC. This chain uses TRBV27 with TRBJ2-1; TRBD2 matches 10 bases. Germline V lookup: CDR1 MNHEY, CDR2 SMNVEV (reference sequence). This CDR3 comprises 14 residues. J gave up 7 bases and V 4 bases, and 4 bases lay outside the gene matches.

The V gene is TRBV9, the J gene TRBJ2-7; D ambiguous. With 3 bases removed from V and 2 bases from J, the gap between germline ends came to 15 bases. The CDR3 is 15 amino acids. Germline CDR1 is SGDLS and CDR2 is YYNGEE. The CDR3 nucleotides read TGTGCCAGCAGCGACGCCGCTGCGGACCCCTACGAGCAGTACTTC. Translated, it gives CASSDAAADPYEQYF.

Only a few counts were recorded for this clone. The chain links TRBV28 to TRBJ2-5, with D possibly matching TRBD2 (6 bases). The assigned J gene may be wrong: the sequence end matches TRBJ2-7 better. Germline CDR1 and CDR2: MDHEN and SYDVKM. The CDR3 totals 13 residues. The CDR3 loop is CASSLRDYYEQYF. DNA for the CDR3: TGTGCCAGCAGTTTGCGGGATTACTACGAGCAGTACTTC.

The rearrangement links TRBV29-1 to TRBJ2-2, with 10 bases identical to TRBD1. The trim removed 5 bases at V and 5 bases at J, leaving 11 bases unmatched. Germline assignment: CDR1 SQVTM and CDR2 ANQGSEA. The CDR3 is 16 amino acids. The CDR3 loop is CSVIPADRGQTGELFF. For the CDR3, the DNA is TGCAGCGTTATCCCTGCCGACAGGGGGCAGACCGGGGAGCTGTTTTTT.

This clone was found once. The rearrangement links TRBV27 to TRBJ2-1; 7 bases are a match to TRBD2. Germline trimming cut 1 base from V and 1 base from J; bases unmatched to any gene: 1. Germline lookup yields CDR1 MNHEY and CDR2 SMNVEV (reference sequence). The CDR3 has 15 amino acids. As DNA, the CDR3 is TGTGCCAGCAGTTTATGGGGGGGTTCCTACAATGAGCAGTTCTTC. Protein: CASSLWGGSYNEQFF.

The genes are TRBV5-1 and TRBJ2-5; 10 bases match TRBD2. After removal of 3 bases from V and 9 bases from J, the junction contained 11 bases not matched to a gene. CDR3 length: 15 residues. Germline CDR1 SGHRS, CDR2 YFSETQ. The CDR3 here is CASSSRLAGPMAQYF. DNA for the CDR3: TGCGCCAGCAGCTCCAGACTAGCGGGTCCTATGGCCCAGTACTTC.

This chain connects TRBV2 to TRBJ2-7; D unresolved. The germline CDR1 and CDR2 sequences are SNHLY and FYNNEI. V gave up 3 bases and J gave up 2 bases, with 8 bases separating them. The CDR3 has 13 residues. Written as DNA, the CDR3 is TGTGCCAGCAGTGATGTCCGCGCCTACGAGCAGTACTTC. Protein: CASSDVRAYEQYF.

The rearrangement links TRBV29-1 to TRBJ2-1, with D uncertain. This CDR3 has 13 amino acids. V was trimmed by 6 bases and J by 6 bases, leaving 15 bases between them. Germline CDR1 and CDR2: SQVTM and ANQGSEA. The CDR3 DNA follows: TGCAGCGTCGCCTACGAGAGTGGCAATGAGCAGTTCTTC. This translates into CSVAYESGNEQFF.

This clone has at least ten counts. This chain joins TRBV25-1 and TRBJ2-3, with a tentative D call TRBD1 (6 bases). V lost 2 bases and J lost 2, with 17 bases in between. Germline values: CDR1 MGHDK, CDR2 SYGVNS. CDR3 length: 17 amino acids. CDR3: CASSEKFTGSHTDTQYF. In DNA form, the CDR3 reads TGTGCCAGCAGTGAAAAGTTTACAGGGTCCCACACAGATACGCAGTATTTT.

This clone was detected a few times. This chain connects TRBV28 to TRBJ1-5, with D maybe TRBD1 (5 bases). Germline V gene sequence: CDR1 MDHEN, CDR2 SYDVKM. The V end was cut by 5 bases, the J end by 5 bases, with 16 bases between. This CDR3 has 15 residues. The CDR3 nucleotides read TGTGCCAGCAGTCCCCCCGACAGAAGCTATCAGCCCCAGCATTTT. This gives the protein CASSPPDRSYQPQHF.

CDR3 in amino acids: CASSLEGQGLLNGELFF. CDR3 DNA sequence: TGCGCCAGCAGCTTGGAAGGGCAGGGATTGTTGAACGGGGAGCTGTTTTTT. This chain connects TRBV5-1 to TRBJ2-2; D might be TRBD1 (5 bases). The CDR3 spans 17 residues. V lost 0 bases, J lost 7 bases, and 19 bases lay in between. The V gene's germline CDR1 is SGHRS and CDR2 YFSETQ.

This chain joins TRBV5-6 and TRBJ2-1; 8 nucleotides match TRBD2. The V segment lost 5 bases and the J segment 2 bases; nucleotides outside the gene matches: 3. Germline V gene lookup returns CDR1 SGHDT and CDR2 YYEEEE. The CDR3 length is 14 residues. The CDR3 DNA is TGTGCCAGCAGGGTAGCGGGGCCCTACAATGAGCAGTTCTTC. Translating gives CASRVAGPYNEQFF. The full variable domain, its missing parts supplied by reference TRBV5-6 and TRBJ2-1, is DAGVTQSPTHLIKTRGQQVTLRCSPKSGHDTVSWYQQALGQGPQFIFQYYEEEERQRGNFPDRFSGHQFPNYSSELNVNALLLGDSALYLCASRVAGPYNEQFFGPGTRLTVL.

The rearrangement joins TRBV10-2 to TRBJ2-5; the D is unclear. Germline values: CDR1 WSHSY, CDR2 SAAADI. The CDR3 extends over 12 amino acids. V lost 1 base and J 3 bases, leaving 3 bases between the germline ends. As DNA, the CDR3 is TGCGCCAGCAGTGAGTTGGAAGAGACCCAGTACTTC. It codes for CASSELEETQYF.

J is TRBJ1-2 and V is TRBV5-1; D may be TRBD1 (5 bases). Germline lookup yields CDR1 SGHRS and CDR2 YFSETQ. This CDR3 has 15 amino acids. V shed 3 bases and J shed 4 bases, with 16 bases lying between them. DNA of the CDR3: TGCGCCAGCAGCTACGATACGGGGGTTGTCTATGGCTACACCTTC. Translated, it gives CASSYDTGVVYGYTF.

This clone was seen at least ten times. The gene calls are TRBV10-2 and TRBJ1-1; TRBD1 might be the D (5 bases). The CDR3 runs 18 residues. The ends were cut back, 1 base at V and 0 bases at J, with 18 bases in the middle. CDR1 and CDR2 from the germline V gene are WSHSY and SAAADI. The CDR3 is CASSELLGGDALNTEAFF. The CDR3 nucleotides read TGCGCCAGCAGTGAGTTGCTGGGGGGAGATGCACTGAACACTGAAGCTTTCTTT.

The rearrangement uses TRBV19 and TRBJ2-7; 8 bases map to TRBD2. This CDR3 is built from 16 residues. V shed 3 bases, J shed 1 base, and the junction held 8 bases outside the gene matches. Germline V gene sequence: CDR1 LNHDA, CDR2 SQIVND (reference sequence). The CDR3 sequence is CASSMISGGVSYEQYF. The CDR3, as DNA: TGTGCCAGTAGTATGATCAGCGGGGGAGTTTCCTACGAGCAGTACTTC.

The chain employs TRBV10-3 and TRBJ2-5, with D unclear. Germline V gives CDR1 ENHRY, CDR2 SYGVKD. V was cut by 10 bases and J by 4 bases, with 19 bases left in between. The CDR3 is 14 residues long. The DNA of the CDR3 is TGTGCCAGCAGAGCCTTGTACCTTCCAGAGACCCAGTACTTC. Its protein product is CASRALYLPETQYF.

The gene calls are TRBV7-8 and TRBJ1-1; D ambiguous. V lost 1 base and J lost 10, with 13 bases in between. The germline gives CDR1 SGHVS, CDR2 FQNEAQ. The CDR3 has 13 residues. This chain's CDR3 is CASSLGSGLRAFF. In DNA, the CDR3 is TGTGCCAGCAGCTTAGGGTCTGGTCTACGAGCTTTCTTT.